The 21 T cell receptor beta chains below were found in one sample sequenced in a study of T cell repertoires in cytomegalovirus infection. TCRdb redid the calling of the reads with MiXCR, one entry per CDR3 protein. The sample shows 250,000 or so distinct CDR3 sequences, 9% to 15% of them seen only once. Material for sequencing was PBMCs. All receptors come from a human donor in good health (CMV status not recorded). Some clones in this sample may be carry-over from other donors' samples.

This clonotype has at least ten counts. The rearrangement joins TRBV5-5 to TRBJ2-4; the match to TRBD1 covers 8 bases. The CDR3 extends over 15 amino acids. Losses at the gene ends were 5 bases for V and 3 bases for J; bases not matched to a gene: 7. Germline CDR1 and CDR2: SGHKS and YYEKEE (reference sequence). Written as DNA, the CDR3 is TGTGCCAGCAGTAAAGAGACAGGGGTCAAAAACATTCAGTACTTC. Protein sequence: CASSKETGVKNIQYF.

V usage is TRBV6-6 and J usage is TRBJ2-5; 7 bases fit TRBD1. The CDR3 is made up of 14 amino acids. Looked up from germline, CDR1 is MNHNY and CDR2 is SVGAGI (reference sequence). Trimming cost V 2 bases and J 5 bases; bases outside gene matches: 5. The DNA of the CDR3 is TGTGCCAGCAGTTACGACAGGGCTGGGGAGACCCAGTACTTC. Protein: CASSYDRAGETQYF.

This clonotype occurred many times. The V and J genes are TRBV7-8 and TRBJ2-3; D might be TRBD2 (6 bases). The CDR3 loop spans 17 amino acids. V was shortened by 1 base and J by 2 bases, with 16 bases between the two germline ends. The germline V gene encodes CDR1 SGHVS and CDR2 FQNEAQ. In DNA form, the CDR3 reads TGTGCCAGCAGCTTAGAGTTGCGCAGCGGGCCCACAGATACGCAGTATTTT. It encodes CASSLELRSGPTDTQYF.

This clonotype was detected a few times. The genes are TRBV6-2 or TRBV6-3 and TRBJ2-1; maybe TRBD1 (8 bases). CDR3 length equals 14 residues. V was trimmed by 8 bases and J by 6 bases, leaving 17 bases between them. CDR1 is MNHEY and CDR2 is SVGEGT in the germline V gene. CDR3 protein: CASRATGGANEQFF. DNA of the CDR3: TGTGCCAGCCGGGCCACAGGGGGGGCCAATGAGCAGTTCTTC.

In its sample, this clonotype was seen many times. The CDR3 coding sequence is TGTGCCAGCAGCTTAGACTCGCGAACTAGCGGGTATCCAGATACGCAGTATTTT. Protein sequence: CASSLDSRTSGYPDTQYF. The rearrangement links TRBV11-1 to TRBJ2-3; TRBD2 matches at 9 bases. This CDR3 spans 18 amino acids. The V gene's germline CDR1 is SGHAT and CDR2 FQDESV (reference sequence). Germline trimming cut 1 base from V and 4 bases from J; bases unmatched to any gene: 12. Full variable domain (rest looked up from reference TRBV11-1 and TRBJ2-3): EAEVAQSPRYKITEKSQAVAFWCDPISGHATLYWYRQILGQGPELLVQFQDESVVDDSQLPKDRFSAERLKGVDSTLKIQPAELGDSAMYLCASSLDSRTSGYPDTQYFGPGTRLTVL.

V and J are TRBV4-3 and TRBJ1-1; unclear D gene. The length of the CDR3 is 15 residues. V was clipped by 1 base and J by 3 bases, with 12 bases between them. Germline CDR1 LGHNA, CDR2 YSLEER. The CDR3 region has the DNA TGCGCCAGCAGCCAAGGGAATCGGGAGGACACTGAAGCTTTCTTT. Protein sequence: CASSQGNREDTEAFF.

This clonotype was observed a few times. This chain connects TRBV14 to TRBJ1-2; D might be TRBD1 (5 bases). Germline V gives CDR1 SGHDN, CDR2 FVKESK. The CDR3 runs 15 residues. V was trimmed by 1 base and J by 4 bases, leaving 13 bases between them. The CDR3 coding sequence is TGTGCCAGCAGCCAAGCCGTGGGGGGATCCTATGGCTACACCTTC. Encoded protein: CASSQAVGGSYGYTF.

The chain combines TRBV29-1 with TRBJ1-2, with D unresolved. The CDR3 is 13 residues long. Germline values: CDR1 SQVTM, CDR2 ANQGSEA. Between the trimmed V and J ends, which lost 0 bases and 2 bases, there was a span of 7 bases. The CDR3 reads CSVEDGDNYGYTF. As DNA, the CDR3 is TGCAGCGTTGAAGATGGAGACAACTATGGCTACACCTTC.

With respect to this clonotype: A much larger clonotype is one base distant, so this may be a read error. The chain joins TRBV5-6 to TRBJ2-7; D is tentatively TRBD1 or TRBD2 (6 bases each). Per germline, CDR1 SGHDT and CDR2 YYEEEE. The CDR3 has 14 residues. In DNA form, the CDR3 reads TGTGCCAGCAGCTTGGAGGGGGGAGCAAACGAGCAGTGCTTC. Its protein is CASSLEGGANEQCF.

The rearrangement links TRBV11-2 to TRBJ2-2; 7 bases align to TRBD2. V was pared by 2 bases and J by 0 bases, with 6 bases of the junction left unmatched. CDR1 and CDR2 from the germline V gene are SGHAT and FQNNGV. The CDR3 is 17 residues long. The CDR3 here is CASSLKSGMSNTGELFF. CDR3 DNA: TGTGCCAGCAGCTTAAAGAGCGGGATGTCGAACACCGGGGAGCTGTTTTTT.

The chain uses TRBV13 and TRBJ1-1, with D uncertain. The CDR3 spans 15 residues. Trimming took off 5 bases at V and 5 bases at J, with 18 bases between the two ends. From germline, CDR1 is PRHDT and CDR2 FYEKMQ (reference sequence). The CDR3 nucleotides read TGTGCCAGCAGCCCCTTCTTAGGGTGGTTTACTGAAGCTTTCTTT. This gives the protein CASSPFLGWFTEAFF.

This clonotype was counted at least ten times. The CDR3 here is CASSFPGTGAGDTIYF. The DNA for the CDR3 is TGTGCCAGCAGCTTCCCCGGGACAGGGGCTGGGGACACCATATATTTT. V and J are TRBV7-2 and TRBJ1-3; 10 positions match TRBD1. This CDR3 is built from 16 residues. Trimming at V came to 3 bases and at J to 8 bases, leaving 10 bases not matched to a gene. Germline-derived CDR1 and CDR2 are SGHTA and FQGNSA.

The J gene is TRBJ1-1, the V gene TRBV2; 8 nucleotides match TRBD1. There are 14 residues in the CDR3. Germline lookup yields CDR1 SNHLY and CDR2 FYNNEI. Germline trimming cut 6 bases from V and 6 bases from J; bases unmatched to any gene: 9. The CDR3 protein is CASRETGGSSEAFF. CDR3 bases: TGTGCCAGCAGAGAAACAGGGGGATCGTCTGAAGCTTTCTTT.

This chain connects TRBV5-4 to TRBJ2-2; 9 bases agree with TRBD1. The CDR3 extends over 16 amino acids. In germline, CDR1 is SGHNT, CDR2 YYREEE (reference sequence). V lost 3 bases and J lost 4; bases outside the gene matches: 7. Here the CDR3 reads CASSWRQGEGTGELFF. In DNA, the CDR3 is TGTGCCAGCAGCTGGAGACAGGGGGAGGGCACCGGGGAGCTGTTTTTT.

Here the CDR3 reads CSARDRSGGQPQHF. The CDR3 nucleotides read TGCAGTGCTAGAGATCGGTCAGGGGGGCAGCCCCAGCATTTT. V is TRBV20-1 and J is TRBJ1-5; 7 nucleotides agree with TRBD1. V shed 0 bases and J 7 bases; nucleotides not matched to a gene: 6. Per germline, CDR1 DFQATT and CDR2 SNEGSKA (reference sequence). The length of the CDR3 is 14 residues.

This clonotype has a count of ten or more. This sequence joins TRBV28 and TRBJ1-6; the D gene is possibly TRBD1 (5 bases). Germline-derived CDR1 and CDR2 are MDHEN and SYDVKM. The CDR3 is made up of 13 amino acids. The V and J ends lost 7 bases and 5 bases respectively, with 9 bases between them. CDR3 protein: CASKTENNSPLHF. The CDR3 DNA reads TGTGCCAGCAAGACAGAGAATAATTCACCCCTCCACTTT.

This clonotype was found many times. The chain recombines TRBV12-3 or TRBV12-4 with TRBJ1-2; D might be TRBD1 (5 bases). V lost 4 bases to trimming and J lost 8 bases, with 11 bases between them. The CDR3 totals 12 residues. The CDR3 DNA reads as TGTGCCAGCAGTTCCGGATCAGGGGGCTACACCTTC. This encodes CASSSGSGGYTF.

This clonotype was counted ten times or more. This chain uses TRBV7-2 with TRBJ2-6; D possibly corresponds to TRBD1 (6 bases). Per the germline V gene, CDR1 is SGHTA and CDR2 is FQGNSA. Trimming removed 5 bases from V and 0 bases from J, with 11 bases in between. This CDR3 has 16 amino acids. This CDR3 is CASSRDRFSGANVLTF. The CDR3 nucleotides are TGTGCCAGCAGCCGAGACAGGTTCTCTGGGGCCAACGTCCTGACTTTC.

In this sample, this clonotype turned up many times. This chain uses TRBV7-8 with TRBJ2-1, with D possibly matching TRBD2 (5 bases). The V end was cut by 0 bases, the J end by 10 bases, with 13 bases between. The CDR3 consists of 14 residues. Per germline, CDR1 SGHVS and CDR2 FQNEAQ. DNA for the CDR3: TGTGCCAGCAGCTTAGCTTCCCAACTAGGGGAGCAGTTCTTC. Protein product: CASSLASQLGEQFF. Filled out from reference TRBV7-8 and TRBJ2-1, the complete variable domain reads GAGVSQSPRYKVAKRGQDVALRCDPISGHVSLFWYQQALGQGPEFLTYFQNEAQLDKSGLPSDRFFAERPEGSVSTLKIQRTQQEDSAVYLCASSLASQLGEQFFGPGTRLTVL.

This clonotype showed up many times. The genes are TRBV7-9 and TRBJ1-1, with 8 bases that match TRBD1. V gave up 5 bases and J gave up 0 bases; unmatched junction bases: 17. CDR1 and CDR2 (germline): SEHNR, FQNEAQ (reference sequence). This CDR3 is 19 amino acids long. The CDR3 sequence: CASSPWGQQGGRLNTEAFF. CDR3 nucleotides: TGTGCCAGCAGCCCCTGGGGACAACAGGGGGGTAGACTGAACACTGAAGCTTTCTTT.

Many counts were recorded for this clonotype. The chain carries TRBV7-2 and TRBJ1-4; unclear D gene. The CDR3 extends over 15 amino acids. Germline V lookup: CDR1 SGHTA, CDR2 FQGNSA. Trimming cost V 0 bases and J 6 bases, with 11 bases left between them. CDR3 in amino acids: CASSLAGKNDEKLFF. DNA for the CDR3: TGTGCCAGCAGCTTAGCAGGGAAGAATGATGAAAAACTGTTTTTT.